One sample yielded the 25 T cell receptor beta chains listed below, sequenced in a study of blood T cell repertoires in COVID-19. The repertoire was sequenced with immunoSEQ multiplex PCR; TCRdb's copy has only in-frame clones and lacks some. The repertoire includes about 340,000 clones, about 87% of them detected once, and 6% to 7% sits in the top ten. Source material: peripheral blood. The receptors come from a woman aged 45-65 years with COVID-19, enrolled during active disease.

The chain uses TRBV5-3 and TRBJ2-7, with 7 bases matching TRBD2. TRBV5-3 falls under the ORF class, with uncertain function. This CDR3 comprises 14 residues. The V gene end was trimmed by 1 base and the J gene end by 6 bases; junction bases not matched to a gene: 7. This CDR3 reads CARSLWEGAPEQYF. The DNA of the CDR3 is TGTGCCAGAAGCTTGTGGGAGGGCGCGCCCGAGCAGTACTTC.

The chain couples TRBV6-1 to TRBJ1-1, with D uncertain. The CDR3 sequence is 13 residues long. Trimming stripped 3 bases from V and 4 bases from J, with 9 bases between. Germline assignment: CDR1 MNHNS and CDR2 SASEGT. The chain's CDR3 is CASSDRTGTEAFF. The CDR3 DNA sequence: TGTGCCAGCAGTGACCGGACTGGCACTGAAGCTTTCTTT.

This clone was found once. The genes are TRBV5-1 and TRBJ1-6; the match to TRBD1 covers 12 bases. J gave up 5 bases and V 1 base, and 7 bases lay outside the gene matches. Germline loops: CDR1 SGHRS, CDR2 YFSETQ. The CDR3 sequence is 18 residues long. This chain's CDR3 is CASSLWGQGALDNSPLHF. The CDR3 region has the DNA TGCGCCAGCAGCTTGTGGGGACAGGGGGCCCTCGATAATTCACCCCTCCACTTT.

The rearrangement joins TRBV7-9 to TRBJ1-6, with D possibly TRBD1 on 6 matching bases. This CDR3 region has 15 residues. The germline CDR1 and CDR2 sequences are SEHNR and FQNEAQ (reference sequence). V was clipped by 5 bases and J by 8 bases, with 16 bases between them. In DNA form, the CDR3 reads TGTGCCAGCAGCGAGCGAAGGGGGAAGGATTCACCCCTCCACTTT. Its protein product is CASSERRGKDSPLHF.

The chain links TRBV5-6 to TRBJ2-1; D is possibly TRBD1 (5 bases). There are 16 residues in the CDR3. With 2 bases removed from V and 1 base from J, the gap between germline ends came to 13 bases. Germline V CDR1 and CDR2: SGHDT, YYEEEE. The CDR3 reads CASSFLRGFSYNEQFF. The CDR3 bases are TGTGCCAGCAGCTTTTTAAGGGGCTTTTCCTACAATGAGCAGTTCTTC.

In this sample, this clone turned up a few times. The chain recombines TRBV5-6 with TRBJ1-1; D is possibly TRBD1 (5 bases). The length of the CDR3 is 17 residues. Germline-derived CDR1 and CDR2 are SGHDT and YYEEEE. Trimming took 1 base from V and 4 from J, leaving 20 bases between them. The CDR3 reads CASSLPRGRSESTEAFF. In nucleotides, the CDR3 is TGTGCCAGCAGCTTGCCAAGGGGCAGGTCGGAGAGCACTGAAGCTTTCTTT. Based on the CDR3 plus reference TRBV5-6 and TRBJ1-1, the full variable domain is DAGVTQSPTHLIKTRGQQVTLRCSPKSGHDTVSWYQQALGQGPQFIFQYYEEEERQRGNFPDRFSGHQFPNYSSELNVNALLLGDSALYLCASSLPRGRSESTEAFFGQGTRLTVV.

The CDR3 nucleotides read TGTGCCAGCAGCTTAGAAAGCGGGGCCTACGAGCAGTACTTC. This gives the protein CASSLESGAYEQYF. V is TRBV7-6 and J is TRBJ2-7; 7 bases are a match to TRBD2. The CDR3 is 14 amino acids. The germline V gene encodes CDR1 SGHVS and CDR2 FNYEAQ. Trimming took 1 base from V and 2 from J; bases not matched to a gene: 2.

The chain employs TRBV30 and TRBJ2-7; D possibly corresponds to TRBD2 (6 bases). CDR3 length equals 15 residues. Per germline, CDR1 GTSNPN and CDR2 SVGIG (reference sequence). Trimming shortened V by 0 bases and J by 2 bases, and 14 bases separated the two germline ends. The CDR3 sequence is CAWSVRGSIPYEQYF. CDR3 sequence (DNA): TGTGCCTGGAGTGTACGGGGGAGTATCCCCTACGAGCAGTACTTC.

The V call is TRBV7-2, the J call TRBJ1-3; 8 positions agree with TRBD1. The CDR3 runs to 15 residues. The germline V gene has CDR1 SGHTA and CDR2 FQGNSA. V shed 6 bases, J shed 0 bases, and the junction held 4 bases outside the gene matches. CDR3 protein: CASSRDRYSGNTIYF. For the CDR3, the DNA is TGTGCCAGCAGTAGGGACAGGTACTCTGGAAACACCATATATTTT.

The rearrangement uses TRBV20-1 and TRBJ2-7; 12 bases agree with TRBD1. V shed 3 bases, J shed 7 bases, and the junction held 10 bases outside the gene matches. Germline loops: CDR1 DFQATT, CDR2 SNEGSKA (reference sequence). This CDR3 is built from 15 residues. The CDR3 reads CSASSPGTGGREQYF. Written as DNA, the CDR3 is TGCAGTGCTAGTAGCCCCGGGACAGGGGGCAGGGAGCAGTACTTC.

V is TRBV5-1 and J is TRBJ2-3; D unresolved. V was cut by 1 base and J by 0 bases, with 9 bases left in between. The CDR3 has 15 residues. Germline V gene data show CDR1 as SGHRS and CDR2 as YFSETQ. CDR3 nucleotide sequence: TGCGCCAGCAGCTTGCAAGTACTTAGCACAGATACGCAGTATTTT. Protein: CASSLQVLSTDTQYF.

The rearrangement uses TRBV11-3 and TRBJ1-5; D is unresolved. Germline-derived CDR1 and CDR2 are SGHNT and YENEEA. The CDR3 covers 13 residues. The V end lost 5 bases, the J end lost 3 bases, and 8 bases lay between the germline ends. CDR3: CASSHGDNQPQHF. The CDR3 DNA reads as TGTGCCAGCAGCCACGGGGACAATCAGCCCCAGCATTTT.

V usage is TRBV2 and J usage is TRBJ2-3; TRBD2 is a possible D gene (6 bases). The CDR3 is made up of 14 amino acids. The V end was cut by 2 bases, the J end by 2 bases, with 8 bases between. Germline V gene lookup returns CDR1 SNHLY and CDR2 FYNNEI. The CDR3 DNA reads TGTGCCAGCAGTGAAAGGAGGGCCACAGATACGCAGTATTTT. Translated: CASSERRATDTQYF.

The chain recombines TRBV2 with TRBJ1-1; D perhaps matches TRBD1 (5 bases). V lost 4 bases, J lost 4 bases, and 7 bases lay in between. This CDR3 is built from 12 residues. Germline assignment: CDR1 SNHLY and CDR2 FYNNEI. This CDR3 is CASSAGFTEAFF. For the CDR3, the DNA is TGTGCCAGCAGTGCAGGGTTCACTGAAGCTTTCTTT.

DNA for the CDR3: TGTGCCAGCAAGGCGGCGAACACCGGGGAGCTGTTTTTT. This translates into CASKAANTGELFF. V and J are TRBV6-5 and TRBJ2-2; D not certain. Germline V gene lookup returns CDR1 MNHEY and CDR2 SVGAGI. The ends were cut back, 7 bases at V and 0 bases at J, with 6 bases in the middle. The CDR3 is 13 residues long.

This clone was detected only once. The chain is built from TRBV7-9 and TRBJ2-7; D is possibly TRBD2 (6 bases). This CDR3 contains 11 residues. Germline-derived CDR1 and CDR2 are SEHNR and FQNEAQ (reference sequence). V was trimmed by 7 bases and J by 6 bases, leaving 10 bases between them. CDR3 residues: CASTWGGEQYF. The DNA for the CDR3 is TGTGCCAGCACCTGGGGAGGCGAGCAGTACTTC.

This clone turned up a few times. CDR3 loop: CASSAGLAGGRYEQYF. The CDR3 nucleotides are TGTGCCAGCAGCGCGGGACTAGCGGGGGGAAGATACGAGCAGTACTTC. The rearrangement links TRBV7-2 to TRBJ2-7, with 15 nucleotides matching TRBD2. CDR3 length: 16 amino acids. Germline CDR1 reads SGHTA; CDR2 reads FQGNSA. V was pared by 5 bases and J by 4 bases, with 6 bases of the junction left unmatched.

There are a few counts of this clone. The chain couples TRBV18 to TRBJ1-5, with no clear D. The V end lost 2 bases, the J end lost 9 bases, and 11 bases lay between the germline ends. Germline V lookup: CDR1 KGHSH, CDR2 LQKENI. The CDR3 has 13 residues. In DNA, the CDR3 is TGTGCCAGCTCACCATCAGAAGGGAGGCCCCAGCATTTT. This sequence encodes CASSPSEGRPQHF.

The V gene is TRBV4-2, the J gene TRBJ1-5; D not certain. The length of the CDR3 is 14 residues. Germline CDR1 is LGHNA and CDR2 is YNFKEQ. V was pared by 0 bases and J by 1 base, with 4 bases between. The CDR3 DNA reads as TGTGCCAGCAGCCAAGATCAGAGCAATCAGCCCCAGCATTTT. Protein sequence: CASSQDQSNQPQHF.

This clone has only one observation. The rearrangement uses TRBV5-4 and TRBJ2-1; 10 bases are shared with TRBD2. CDR3 length equals 16 residues. V lost 3 bases, J lost 8 bases, and 11 bases stayed unmatched. Germline V gives CDR1 SGHNT, CDR2 YYREEE (reference sequence). The CDR3 DNA follows: TGTGCCAGCAGCTCCGGCGGGGCTAGCGGGAGCCATGAGCAGTTCTTC. Residues: CASSSGGASGSHEQFF.

As concerns this clone: In the same sample, other DNA sequences code for this CDR3. V and J are TRBV30 and TRBJ2-1, with D perhaps TRBD1 (6 bases). There are 13 residues in the CDR3. Germline CDR1 reads GTSNPN; CDR2 reads SVGIG (reference sequence). Trimming cost V 0 bases and J 8 bases, with 11 bases left between them. In DNA, the CDR3 is TGTGCCTGGAGTGTACTCAGGGGCGATGAGCAGTTCTTC. Encoded protein: CAWSVLRGDEQFF.

The chain is built from TRBV6-5 and TRBJ2-7; unclear D gene. The germline V gene encodes CDR1 MNHEY and CDR2 SVGAGI. The CDR3 loop spans 12 amino acids. V was shortened by 5 bases and J by 6 bases, with 11 bases between the two germline ends. As DNA, the CDR3 is TGTGCCAGCAGTACGGCAGCGCTCGAGCAGTACTTC. Protein product: CASSTAALEQYF.

V gene TRBV11-2 combines with J gene TRBJ2-7; 13 nucleotides agree with TRBD2. The V and J ends lost 5 bases and 5 bases, in that order; junction bases with no gene match: 12. Germline V gene data show CDR1 as SGHAT and CDR2 as FQNNGV. This CDR3 comprises 17 residues. CDR3 loop: CASSLGIRTSGSHEQYF. The DNA of the CDR3 is TGTGCCAGCAGCCTAGGGATAAGGACTAGCGGGAGCCACGAGCAGTACTTC.

V is TRBV19 and J is TRBJ2-7; TRBD2 might be the D (5 bases). Germline values: CDR1 LNHDA, CDR2 SQIVND (reference sequence). V gave up 0 bases and J gave up 6 bases, with 6 bases separating them. The CDR3 runs to 12 residues. Here the CDR3 reads CASSIDAGEQYF. The CDR3 region has the DNA TGTGCCAGTAGTATAGACGCGGGCGAGCAGTACTTC. Full variable domain (outside the CDR3, taken from reference TRBV19 and TRBJ2-7): DGGITQSPKYLFRKEGQNVTLSCEQNLNHDAMYWYRQDPGQGLRLIYYSQIVNDFQKGDIAEGYSVSREKKESFPLTVTSAQKNPTAFYLCASSIDAGEQYFGPGTRLTVT.

The chain has TRBV3-1 (or the pseudogene TRBV3-2) and TRBJ2-7; D is possibly TRBD2 (6 bases). This CDR3 has 14 amino acids. The germline gives CDR1 LGHDT, CDR2 YNNKEL (reference sequence). V dropped 2 bases and J dropped 3 bases, with 11 bases sitting between them. The CDR3 nucleotides read TGTGCCAGCAGCCAACGGGGCGGGGACTACGAGCAGTACTTC. It codes for CASSQRGGDYEQYF.